This T cell receptor beta chain comes out of a study of regulatory T cells in long-lasting Graves disease. Study background: Patients with persistent Graves' disease had over 5 years of antithyroid drugs and persistent TSH receptor antibodies. Study-level points and caveats: TRBV28 was favored in persistent disease, as were TRBJ1-2 and TRBJ2-5.

Sequencing libraries for TCR beta were prepared with iRepertoire HTBI primers and Arm-PCR of CDR3 regions. Via MiXCR, TCRdb re-called the multiplex PCR reads, giving one row per CDR3 protein. The sample consists of 700,000 or so distinct CDR3 sequences, 25% to 30% of them appearing once. Time point noted: persistent/refractory GD, antithyroid drugs over 5 years with positive TRAb. Isolated PBMC RNA provided the starting material for the TCR library. Patients of an endocrinology department in Xi'an, China, were included. The EDTA tubes were filled with around 9.1 milliliters of drawn peripheral blood. This clonotype has a handful of counts. Its antigen remains unknown. This CDR3 region has 17 residues. Germline lookup yields CDR1 MDHEN and CDR2 SYDVKM. Trimming shortened V by 6 bases and J by 4 bases, and 22 bases separated the two germline ends.

Sequencing was performed on peripheral blood mononuclear cells (PBMCs), taken when the disease was refractory, from a patient treated with antithyroid drugs. J is TRBJ1-5 and V is TRBV28, with D perhaps matching TRBD1 (5 bases). This TCR derives from a female donor with Graves disease. CDR3 residues: CASRLTRDRVINQPQHF. Written as DNA, the CDR3 is TGTGCCAGCAGGTTAACCCGGGACCGAGTTATTAATCAGCCCCAGCATTTT.